The clone carrying this T cell receptor (beta chain) showed up many times. Its specificity is unknown. The record originates from a study of early T cells in non-severe SARS-CoV-2 infection. Turning to the study itself: It was bulk RNA from unsorted whole blood that was sequenced, and the chains were unpaired. Findings and caveats of the study: Using VDJdb, the matching emphasized anti-spike CD8 responses while missing private and CD4 specificities.

Germline CDR1 reads SNHLY; CDR2 reads FYNNEI. Between the trimmed V and J ends, which lost 3 bases and 1 base, there was a span of 6 bases. This CDR3 has 13 amino acids. Molecules of cDNA were individually given unique molecular identifiers that were attached to them. TCRdb independently ran MiXCR on the 5' RACE reads; one entry per CDR3 protein. The data show just over 95,000 distinct CDR3 sequences, roughly 11% seen once. The sample in question was whole blood, obtained at baseline. The chain combines TRBV2 with TRBJ1-1; a possible D gene is TRBD1 (5 bases). This receptor was identified in an adult who was a healthcare worker with PCR-confirmed SARS-CoV-2 infection or an uninfected control (not recorded which). The CDR3 reads CASSDRENTEAFF. The CDR3 DNA sequence: TGTGCCAGCAGTGACAGGGAGAACACTGAAGCTTTCTTT.